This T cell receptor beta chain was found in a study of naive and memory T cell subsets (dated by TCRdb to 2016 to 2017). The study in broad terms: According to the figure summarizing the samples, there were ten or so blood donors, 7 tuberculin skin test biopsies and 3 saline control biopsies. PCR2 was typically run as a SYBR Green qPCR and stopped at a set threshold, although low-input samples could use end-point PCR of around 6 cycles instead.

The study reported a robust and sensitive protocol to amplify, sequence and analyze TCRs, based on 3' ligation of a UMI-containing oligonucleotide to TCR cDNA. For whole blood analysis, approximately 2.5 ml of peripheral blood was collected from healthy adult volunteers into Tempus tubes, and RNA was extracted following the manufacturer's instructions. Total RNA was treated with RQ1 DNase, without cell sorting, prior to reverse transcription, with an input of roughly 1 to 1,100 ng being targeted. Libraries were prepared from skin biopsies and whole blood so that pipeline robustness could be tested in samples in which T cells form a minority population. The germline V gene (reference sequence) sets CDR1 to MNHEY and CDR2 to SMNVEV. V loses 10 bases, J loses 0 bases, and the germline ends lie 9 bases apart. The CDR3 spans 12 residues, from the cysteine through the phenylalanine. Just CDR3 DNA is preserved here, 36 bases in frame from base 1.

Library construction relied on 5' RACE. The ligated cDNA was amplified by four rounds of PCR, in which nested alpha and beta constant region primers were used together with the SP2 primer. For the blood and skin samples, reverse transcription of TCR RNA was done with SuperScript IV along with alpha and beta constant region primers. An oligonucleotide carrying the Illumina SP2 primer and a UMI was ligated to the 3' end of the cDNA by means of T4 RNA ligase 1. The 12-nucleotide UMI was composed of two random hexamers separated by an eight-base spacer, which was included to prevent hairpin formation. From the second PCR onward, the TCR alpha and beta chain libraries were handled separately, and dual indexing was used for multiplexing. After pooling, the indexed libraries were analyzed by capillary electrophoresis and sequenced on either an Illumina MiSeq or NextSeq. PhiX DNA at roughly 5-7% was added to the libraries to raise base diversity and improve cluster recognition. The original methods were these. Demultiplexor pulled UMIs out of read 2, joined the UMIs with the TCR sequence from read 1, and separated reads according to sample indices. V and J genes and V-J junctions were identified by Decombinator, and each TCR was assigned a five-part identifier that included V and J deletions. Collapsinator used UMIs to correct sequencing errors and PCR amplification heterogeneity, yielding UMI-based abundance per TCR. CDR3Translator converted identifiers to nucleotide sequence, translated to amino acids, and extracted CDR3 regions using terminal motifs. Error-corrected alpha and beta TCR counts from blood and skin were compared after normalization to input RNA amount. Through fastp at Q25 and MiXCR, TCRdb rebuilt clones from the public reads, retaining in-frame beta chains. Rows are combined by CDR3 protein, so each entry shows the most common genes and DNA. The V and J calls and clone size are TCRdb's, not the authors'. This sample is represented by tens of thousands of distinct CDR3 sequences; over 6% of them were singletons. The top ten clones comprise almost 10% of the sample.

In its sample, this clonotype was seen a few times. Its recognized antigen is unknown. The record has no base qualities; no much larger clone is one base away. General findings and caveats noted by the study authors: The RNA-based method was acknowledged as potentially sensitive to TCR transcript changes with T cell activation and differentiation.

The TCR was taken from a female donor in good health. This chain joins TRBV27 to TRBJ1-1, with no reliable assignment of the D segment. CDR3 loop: CATRHMNTEAFF. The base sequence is TGTGCCACCCGACATATGAACACTGAAGCTTTCTTT.